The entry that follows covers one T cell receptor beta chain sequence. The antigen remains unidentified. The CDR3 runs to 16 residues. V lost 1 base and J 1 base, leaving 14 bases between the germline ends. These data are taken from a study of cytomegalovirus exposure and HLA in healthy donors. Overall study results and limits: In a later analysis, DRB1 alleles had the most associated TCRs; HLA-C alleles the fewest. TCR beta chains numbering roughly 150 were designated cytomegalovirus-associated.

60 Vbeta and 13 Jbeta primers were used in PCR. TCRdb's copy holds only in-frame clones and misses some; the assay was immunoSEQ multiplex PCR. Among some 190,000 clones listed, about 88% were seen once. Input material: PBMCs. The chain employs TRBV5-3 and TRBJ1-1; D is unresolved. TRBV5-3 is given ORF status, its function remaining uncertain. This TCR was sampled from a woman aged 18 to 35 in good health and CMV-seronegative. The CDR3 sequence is CARSLNVCRKNTEAFF. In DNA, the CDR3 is TGTGCCAGAAGCTTGAATGTGTGCAGGAAGAACACTGAAGCTTTCTTT.